What follows are 31 T cell receptor beta chains derived from one specimen sequenced in a study of cytomegalovirus exposure and HLA in healthy donors. Primers: 60 Vbeta forward and 13 Jbeta reverse. The data were produced by immunoSEQ multiplex PCR, yet TCRdb's version contains in-frame clones alone and is incomplete. The sample has some 120,000 clones; 75% to 85% are singletons. The material sequenced was PBMCs. The receptors stem from a man in his forties or fifties in good health and CMV-seronegative.

The J gene is TRBJ2-2, the V gene TRBV11-3, with a possible D match to TRBD1 (6 bases). Germline CDR1 reads SGHNT; CDR2 reads YENEEA. The V and J ends lost 5 bases and 1 base respectively, with 11 bases between them. There are 15 residues in the CDR3. The CDR3 sequence: CASSPTGRNTGELFF. In DNA, the CDR3 is TGTGCCAGCAGCCCGACAGGACGGAACACCGGGGAGCTGTTTTTT. Full variable domain (missing parts from reference TRBV11-3 and TRBJ2-2): EAGVVQSPRYKIIEKKQPVAFWCNPISGHNTLYWYLQNLGQGPELLIRYENEEAVDDSQLPKDRFSAERLKGVDSTLKIQPAELGDSAVYLCASSPTGRNTGELFFGEGSRLTVL.

CDR3 DNA sequence: TGCGCCAGCAGCCCGCGCCCGACAGATAGCTCCTACGAGCAGTACTTC. Translation: CASSPRPTDSSYEQYF. V gene TRBV5-1 combines with J gene TRBJ2-7, with D tentatively TRBD1 (5 bases). The CDR3 has 16 amino acids. V was clipped by 4 bases and J by 0 bases, with 17 bases between them. Germline CDR1 reads SGHRS; CDR2 reads YFSETQ.

This rearrangement joins TRBV4-2 to TRBJ2-2; the match to TRBD2 covers 7 bases. This CDR3 has 18 residues. V lost 0 bases, J lost 0 bases, and 7 bases stayed unmatched. Germline V gene data show CDR1 as LGHNA and CDR2 as YNFKEQ. CDR3 sequence reads: CASSQESLAVANTGELFF. CDR3 DNA: TGTGCCAGCAGCCAAGAGAGTCTAGCGGTCGCGAACACCGGGGAGCTGTTTTTT.

The rearrangement links TRBV7-2 to TRBJ2-7; D is undetermined. V was trimmed by 4 bases and J by 0 bases, leaving 7 bases between them. CDR3 size: 13 residues. Germline CDR1 reads SGHTA; CDR2 reads FQGNSA. CDR3 amino acids: CASSWAVSYEQYF. The CDR3 DNA is TGTGCCAGCAGCTGGGCTGTCTCCTACGAGCAGTACTTC.

This chain connects TRBV9 to TRBJ2-6, with D tentatively TRBD1 (6 bases). With 4 bases removed from V and 2 bases from J, the gap between germline ends came to 16 bases. Germline lookup yields CDR1 SGDLS and CDR2 YYNGEE. The CDR3 has 17 amino acids. The CDR3 protein is CASSPYQGLAGANVLTF. In nucleotides, the CDR3 is TGTGCCAGCAGCCCCTACCAGGGGCTGGCTGGGGCCAACGTCCTGACTTTC. Combining the CDR3 with reference TRBV9 and TRBJ2-6 gives the whole variable domain DSGVTQTPKHLITATGQRVTLRCSPRSGDLSVYWYQQSLDQGLQFLIQYYNGEERAKGNILERFSAQQFPDLHSELNLSSLELGDSALYFCASSPYQGLAGANVLTFGAGSRLTVL.

The CDR3 here is CASSYSRKRDEQYF. CDR3 bases: TGTGCCAGCAGTTACTCGAGGAAGAGGGACGAGCAGTACTTC. The J gene is TRBJ2-7, the V gene TRBV6-5; possibly TRBD2 for D (5 bases). CDR1 and CDR2 from the germline V gene are MNHEY and SVGAGI. The CDR3 is made up of 14 amino acids. Deletions cut 0 bases from V and 5 bases from J, with 11 bases between.

The gene calls are TRBV7-9 and TRBJ1-4, with D possibly being TRBD1 (6 bases). Trimming removed 7 bases from V and 2 bases from J, with 14 bases in between. CDR1 SEHNR and CDR2 FQNEAQ come from the germline V gene (reference sequence). The CDR3 is 15 amino acids. For the CDR3, the DNA is TGTGCCAGCAACCTCGGGGGGGGCACTAATGAAAAACTGTTTTTT. Translation: CASNLGGGTNEKLFF.

The chain is built from TRBV15 and TRBJ1-1, with no clear D. CDR1 is LNHNV and CDR2 is YYDKDF in the germline V gene (reference sequence). The CDR3 is made up of 14 amino acids. V gave up 6 bases and J gave up 3 bases, with 14 bases separating them. CDR3 in DNA: TGTGCCACCAGGGTTGAGGCTTTGGACACTGAAGCTTTCTTT. Protein product: CATRVEALDTEAFF.

V is TRBV9 and J is TRBJ2-7, with a tentative D call TRBD2 (6 bases). Germline V gene sequence: CDR1 SGDLS, CDR2 YYNGEE. V gave up 3 bases and J gave up 7 bases, with 20 bases separating them. This CDR3 has 15 residues. The CDR3 is CASSAGTPSLGEQYF. Here the CDR3 DNA reads TGTGCCAGCAGCGCAGGGACTCCCAGCCTTGGGGAGCAGTACTTC.

The chain employs TRBV7-2 and TRBJ1-5; 7 bases match TRBD1. CDR1 is SGHTA, CDR2 FQGNSA, per germline. Losses at the gene ends were 4 bases for V and 7 bases for J; bases not matched to a gene: 7. This CDR3 contains 14 residues. CDR3 sequence (DNA): TGTGCCAGCAGCTCATACAGGGGTGGACAGCCCCAGCATTTT. This gives the protein CASSSYRGGQPQHF.

The chain couples TRBV6-5 to TRBJ2-7, with D unresolved. V gave up 5 bases and J gave up 4 bases, with 6 bases separating them. CDR1 and CDR2 from the germline V gene are MNHEY and SVGAGI. The CDR3 covers 11 residues. DNA of the CDR3: TGTGCCAGCAGTGGCTCGTACGAGCAGTACTTC. The encoded protein is CASSGSYEQYF.

V and J are TRBV30 and TRBJ2-7; 7 bases match TRBD1. V dropped 1 base and J dropped 2; count of bases not matched to a gene: 8. Germline lookup yields CDR1 GTSNPN and CDR2 SVGIG (reference sequence). The length of the CDR3 is 15 residues. In DNA form, the CDR3 reads TGTGCCTGGAGTGATTCCCCCGGGACAGCCTACGAGCAGTACTTC. Its protein product is CAWSDSPGTAYEQYF.

This CDR3 is CASSHRTGAGNTEAFF. In nucleotides, the CDR3 is TGTGCCAGCAGTCATCGGACAGGGGCCGGGAACACTGAAGCTTTCTTT. The V call is TRBV7-9, the J call TRBJ1-1, with 9 positions matching TRBD1. CDR3 length: 16 amino acids. Germline values: CDR1 SEHNR, CDR2 FQNEAQ (reference sequence). The J segment lost 1 base and the V segment lost 6 bases, leaving 9 bases of the junction unmatched.

V is TRBV6-5 and J is TRBJ2-7; 13 bases line up with TRBD2. CDR3 length: 16 residues. The germline V gene has CDR1 MNHEY and CDR2 SVGAGI. Trimming removed 0 bases from V and 3 bases from J; junction bases left unmatched: 2. This CDR3 is CASSYSRLAGGYEQYF. CDR3 bases: TGTGCCAGCAGTTACTCTAGACTAGCGGGAGGCTACGAGCAGTACTTC.

The DNA of the CDR3 is TGTGCCAGCAGCTTATCTAGCTGGACTAGCGGAGAGCAGTTCTTC. Translating gives CASSLSSWTSGEQFF. The chain has TRBV7-9 and TRBJ2-1; 10 positions agree with TRBD2. The J segment lost 10 bases and the V segment lost 2 bases, leaving 8 bases of the junction unmatched. Germline CDR1 is SEHNR and CDR2 is FQNEAQ (reference sequence). CDR3 size: 15 residues.

This clone was recorded a few times. This sequence joins TRBV7-2 and TRBJ1-3, with 7 bases lining up with TRBD1. The J segment lost 2 bases and the V segment lost 3 bases, leaving 4 bases of the junction unmatched. Germline CDR1 and CDR2: SGHTA and FQGNSA. CDR3 size: 15 residues. This CDR3 reads CASSFDTGAGNTIYF. DNA for the CDR3: TGTGCCAGCAGCTTCGACACAGGGGCTGGAAACACCATATATTTT.

V is TRBV7-9 and J is TRBJ2-5; the D gene is possibly TRBD2 (6 bases). CDR1 is SEHNR, CDR2 FQNEAQ, per germline (reference sequence). The ends were cut back, 5 bases at V and 8 bases at J, with 18 bases in the middle. The CDR3 length is 14 residues. The CDR3 protein is CASSPPGLRSTQYF. Written as DNA, the CDR3 is TGTGCCAGCAGCCCACCGGGACTGAGAAGCACCCAGTACTTC. Together with reference TRBV7-9 and TRBJ2-5, the CDR3 gives the full variable domain: DTGVSQNPRHKITKRGQNVTFRCDPISEHNRLYWYRQTLGQGPEFLTYFQNEAQLEKSRLLSDRFSAERPKGSFSTLEIQRTEQGDSAMYLCASSPPGLRSTQYFGPGTRLLVL.

The rearrangement uses TRBV5-1 and TRBJ1-4, with D perhaps matching TRBD1 (6 bases). The CDR3 extends over 13 amino acids. V was clipped by 6 bases and J by 4 bases, with 10 bases between them. CDR1 SGHRS and CDR2 YFSETQ come from the germline V gene. In nucleotides, the CDR3 is TGCGCCAGCACGACAGGCCTTAATGAAAAACTGTTTTTT. Residues: CASTTGLNEKLFF.

The CDR3 spells CASSPTGARNTEAFF. The CDR3 nucleotides read TGCGCCAGCAGCCCCACAGGGGCCCGAAACACTGAAGCTTTCTTT. The rearrangement joins TRBV5-1 to TRBJ1-1, with TRBD1 identical over 7 bases. V trimming: 4 bases; J trimming: 2 bases; junction bases outside the gene matches: 8. Germline V CDR1 and CDR2: SGHRS, YFSETQ. The CDR3 length is 15 residues.

V gene TRBV5-1 combines with J gene TRBJ1-2; a possible D gene is TRBD1 (6 bases). The CDR3 is 12 amino acids. Between the trimmed V and J ends, which lost 5 bases and 7 bases, there was a span of 12 bases. Per the germline V gene, CDR1 is SGHRS and CDR2 is YFSETQ. The CDR3 DNA sequence: TGCGCCAGCAGAACAGGGTGGGCTGGCTACACCTTC. Translated: CASRTGWAGYTF. Full variable domain (outside the CDR3, taken from reference TRBV5-1 and TRBJ1-2): KAGVTQTPRYLIKTRGQQVTLSCSPISGHRSVSWYQQTPGQGLQFLFEYFSETQRNKGNFPGRFSGRQFSNSRSEMNVSTLELGDSALYLCASRTGWAGYTFGSGTRLTVV.

The rearrangement links TRBV10-2 to TRBJ2-7; 7 bases fit TRBD2. The CDR3 loop spans 14 amino acids. J lost 0 bases, V lost 7 bases, and 6 bases had no gene match. CDR1 and CDR2 (germline): WSHSY, SAAADI. The CDR3 region has the DNA TGCGCCAGCAACCCCGGGGGGAGCTCCTACGAGCAGTACTTC. Its protein product is CASNPGGSSYEQYF.

The chain has TRBV2 and TRBJ1-6; 10 bases are a match to TRBD1. There are 18 residues in the CDR3. Germline CDR1 SNHLY, CDR2 FYNNEI. V lost 5 bases to trimming and J lost 3 bases; unmatched junction nucleotides: 10. The DNA of the CDR3 is TGTGCCAGCAGTATCCGCCGGGACAGGGGAGACTATAATTCACCCCTCCACTTT. This sequence encodes CASSIRRDRGDYNSPLHF.

The V gene is TRBV5-6, the J gene TRBJ2-1, with TRBD2 matching over 8 bases. V was pared by 3 bases and J by 9 bases, with 20 bases of the junction left unmatched. Germline loops: CDR1 SGHDT, CDR2 YYEEEE. There are 18 residues in the CDR3. The CDR3, as DNA: TGTGCCAGCAGCTCACCCTTTGGTACGAGCGGGAGTATTAGTGAGCAGTTCTTC. Its protein product is CASSSPFGTSGSISEQFF.

The rearrangement joins TRBV2 to TRBJ2-7; tentative D call: TRBD2 (6 bases). The CDR3 has 14 residues. Germline CDR1 SNHLY, CDR2 FYNNEI. V lost 5 bases to trimming and J lost 7 bases, with 18 bases between them. CDR3 sequence: CASSSRRAFYEQYF. The CDR3 coding sequence is TGTGCCAGCAGTTCAAGGAGGGCCTTTTATGAGCAGTACTTC.

The chain links TRBV5-1 to TRBJ1-1, with D unresolved. This CDR3 has 16 amino acids. V shed 0 bases and J shed 0 bases, with 12 bases lying between them. Germline loops: CDR1 SGHRS, CDR2 YFSETQ. The DNA for the CDR3 is TGCGCCAGCAGCTTGGAGGTTTTAGCGGTGAACACTGAAGCTTTCTTT. Translation: CASSLEVLAVNTEAFF.

V usage is TRBV5-1 and J usage is TRBJ1-1; tentative D call: TRBD1 (5 bases). CDR3 size: 16 residues. Germline CDR1 reads SGHRS; CDR2 reads YFSETQ. V was shortened by 0 bases and J by 3 bases, with 15 bases between the two germline ends. CDR3 coding DNA: TGCGCCAGCAGCTTGGCAGGACACTACCTGGACACTGAAGCTTTCTTT. Its protein is CASSLAGHYLDTEAFF.

The CDR3 reads CSVPQGGNEQFF. CDR3 nucleotides: TGCAGCGTTCCGCAGGGGGGAAATGAGCAGTTCTTC. V usage is TRBV29-1 and J usage is TRBJ2-1, with a tentative D call TRBD1 (7 bases). The germline gives CDR1 SQVTM, CDR2 ANQGSEA. This CDR3 spans 12 amino acids. The V end was cut by 5 bases, the J end by 7 bases, with 12 bases between.

The chain has TRBV18 and TRBJ1-4; D is unclear. The CDR3 runs 15 residues. Germline loops: CDR1 KGHSH, CDR2 LQKENI. Trimming took off 2 bases at V and 0 bases at J, with 7 bases between the two ends. CDR3 coding DNA: TGTGCCAGCTCACCAAGCTCGGCAACTAATGAAAAACTGTTTTTT. This translates into CASSPSSATNEKLFF.

The rearrangement links TRBV2 to TRBJ1-2; a weak D match, TRBD1 (5 bases). CDR3 length equals 12 residues. CDR1 and CDR2 from the germline V gene are SNHLY and FYNNEI. The germline V and J ends were trimmed by 6 bases and 8 bases, with 13 bases remaining between them. The CDR3 is CASSGGTGGYTF. The CDR3 DNA reads TGTGCCAGCAGCGGTGGGACTGGGGGCTACACCTTC.

This rearrangement joins TRBV7-9 to TRBJ1-2, with D perhaps TRBD1 (5 bases). The CDR3 has 13 residues. CDR1 and CDR2 from the germline V gene are SEHNR and FQNEAQ (reference sequence). Deletions cut 3 bases from V and 7 bases from J, with 12 bases between. The CDR3 protein is CASSLQGSRGYTF. The CDR3 nucleotides are TGTGCCAGCAGCTTGCAGGGTTCGCGTGGCTACACCTTC.

This CDR3 reads CASQKRAGGPDEQYF. The CDR3 DNA sequence: TGTGCCAGCCAGAAAAGAGCGGGGGGGCCCGACGAGCAGTACTTC. V is TRBV5-4 and J is TRBJ2-7; 10 bases are a match to TRBD2. Per germline, CDR1 SGHNT and CDR2 YYREEE (reference sequence). This CDR3 is built from 15 residues. The V gene end was trimmed by 7 bases and the J gene end by 5 bases; junction bases not matched to a gene: 12.